This T cell receptor (beta chain) came from a study of identical twins. Each CDR3 protein is one row after TCRdb ran MiXCR on the 5' RACE reads. The sample consists of 400,000 to 500,000 distinct CDR3 sequences, about a fifth of them appearing once. Study-wide findings and caveats: Twins shared beta out-of-frame sequences in excess, but this excess was weaker.

About this clonotype itself: The target antigen is unknown.

The germline V gene encodes CDR1 DFQATT and CDR2 SNEGSKA (reference sequence). The V end was cut by 7 bases, the J end by 1 base, with 13 bases between. The CDR3 totals 14 residues. The donor group consisted entirely of healthy Caucasians. The receptor was isolated from a man aged 45 to 65 in good health. The chain has TRBV20-1 and TRBJ2-2; TRBD1 is a possible D gene (6 bases). Material: naive T cells sorted from blood. The CDR3: CSVQGMGNTGELFF. The CDR3 coding sequence is TGCAGTGTCCAGGGGATGGGGAACACCGGGGAGCTGTTTTTT.